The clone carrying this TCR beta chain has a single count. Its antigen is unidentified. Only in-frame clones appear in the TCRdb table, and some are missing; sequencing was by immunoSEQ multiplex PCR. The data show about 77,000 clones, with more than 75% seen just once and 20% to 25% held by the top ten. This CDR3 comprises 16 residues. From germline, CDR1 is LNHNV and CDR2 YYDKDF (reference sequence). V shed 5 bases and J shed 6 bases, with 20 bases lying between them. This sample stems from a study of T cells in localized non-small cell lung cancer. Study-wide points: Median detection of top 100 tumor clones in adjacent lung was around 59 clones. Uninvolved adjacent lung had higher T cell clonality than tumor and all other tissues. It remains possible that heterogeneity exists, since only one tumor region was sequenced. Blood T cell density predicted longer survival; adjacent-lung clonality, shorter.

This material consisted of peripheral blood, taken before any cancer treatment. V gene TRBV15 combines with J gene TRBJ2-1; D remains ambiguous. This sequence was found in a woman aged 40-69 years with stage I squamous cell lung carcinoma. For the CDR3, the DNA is TGTGCCACCAGCGGTTATATAGTGCCATCCCTCAATGAGCAGTTCTTC. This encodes CATSGYIVPSLNEQFF.